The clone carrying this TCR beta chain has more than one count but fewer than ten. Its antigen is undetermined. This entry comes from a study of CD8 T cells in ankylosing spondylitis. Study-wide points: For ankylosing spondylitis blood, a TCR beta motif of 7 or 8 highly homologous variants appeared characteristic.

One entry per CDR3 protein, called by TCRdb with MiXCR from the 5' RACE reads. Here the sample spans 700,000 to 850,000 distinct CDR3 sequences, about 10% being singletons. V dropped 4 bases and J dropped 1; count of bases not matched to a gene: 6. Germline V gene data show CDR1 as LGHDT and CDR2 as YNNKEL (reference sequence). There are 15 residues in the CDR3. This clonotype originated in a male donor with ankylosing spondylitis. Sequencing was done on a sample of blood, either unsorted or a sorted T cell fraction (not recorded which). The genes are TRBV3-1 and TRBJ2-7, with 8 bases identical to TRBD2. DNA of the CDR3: TGTGCCAGCAGCCCCCCCGCGGGGGGTTCCTACGAGCAGTACTTC. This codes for CASSPPAGGSYEQYF.